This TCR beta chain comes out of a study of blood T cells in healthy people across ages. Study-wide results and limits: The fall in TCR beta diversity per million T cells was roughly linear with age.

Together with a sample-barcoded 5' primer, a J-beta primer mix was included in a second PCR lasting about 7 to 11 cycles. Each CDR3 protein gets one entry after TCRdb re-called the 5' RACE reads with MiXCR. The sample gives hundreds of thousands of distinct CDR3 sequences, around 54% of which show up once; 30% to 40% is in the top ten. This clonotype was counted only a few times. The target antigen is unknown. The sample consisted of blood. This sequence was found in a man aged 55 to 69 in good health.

The chain's CDR3 is CSAKTGTRYSNQPQHF. The CDR3 nucleotides are TGCAGTGCTAAAACAGGGACCCGTTATAGCAATCAGCCCCAGCATTTT. This chain uses TRBV20-1 with TRBJ1-5, with a weak D call TRBD1 (6 bases). The CDR3 sequence is 16 residues long. Looked up from germline, CDR1 is DFQATT and CDR2 is SNEGSKA (reference sequence). V gave up 4 bases and J gave up 0 bases, with 16 bases separating them.